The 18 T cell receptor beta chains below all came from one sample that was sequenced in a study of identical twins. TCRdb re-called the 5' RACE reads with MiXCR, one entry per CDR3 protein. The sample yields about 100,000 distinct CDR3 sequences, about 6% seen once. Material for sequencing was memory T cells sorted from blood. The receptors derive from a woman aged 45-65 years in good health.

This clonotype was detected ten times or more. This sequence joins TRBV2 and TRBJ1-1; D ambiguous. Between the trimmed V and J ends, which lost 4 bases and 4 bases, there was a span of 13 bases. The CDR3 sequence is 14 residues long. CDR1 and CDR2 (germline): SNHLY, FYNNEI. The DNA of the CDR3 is TGTGCCAGCAGTGTGACCCAACCCGGCACTGAAGCTTTCTTT. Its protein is CASSVTQPGTEAFF.

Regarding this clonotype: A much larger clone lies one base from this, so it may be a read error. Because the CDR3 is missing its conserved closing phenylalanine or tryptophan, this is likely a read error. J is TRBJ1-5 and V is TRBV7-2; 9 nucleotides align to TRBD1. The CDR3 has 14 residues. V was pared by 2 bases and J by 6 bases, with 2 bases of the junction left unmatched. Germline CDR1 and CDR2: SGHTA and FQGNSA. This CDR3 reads CASSLTGGGQPQHC. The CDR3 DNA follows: TGTGCCAGCAGCTTAACAGGGGGCGGTCAGCCCCAGCATTGT.

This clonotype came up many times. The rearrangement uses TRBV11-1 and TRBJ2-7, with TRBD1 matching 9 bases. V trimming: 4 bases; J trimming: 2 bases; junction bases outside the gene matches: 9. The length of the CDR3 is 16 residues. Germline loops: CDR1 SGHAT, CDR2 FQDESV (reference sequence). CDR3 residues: CASSSRTGAIPYEQYF. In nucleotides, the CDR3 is TGTGCCAGCAGCTCCCGGACAGGGGCCATCCCCTACGAGCAGTACTTC.

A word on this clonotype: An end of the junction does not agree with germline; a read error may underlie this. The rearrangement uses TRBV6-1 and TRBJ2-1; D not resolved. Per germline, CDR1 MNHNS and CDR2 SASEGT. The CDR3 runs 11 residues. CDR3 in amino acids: CDSCSVNEQFF. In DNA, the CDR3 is TGTGACAGCTGTAGTGTCAATGAGCAGTTCTTC.

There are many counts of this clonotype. CDR3 sequence: CSATPPGGVVPAQFF. The DNA for the CDR3 is TGCAGTGCTACCCCGCCAGGGGGGGTCGTGCCCGCGCAGTTCTTC. The rearrangement joins TRBV20-1 to TRBJ2-1; D may match TRBD1 or TRBD2 (7 bases each). V lost 4 bases and J lost 12, with 25 bases in between. The germline V gene encodes CDR1 DFQATT and CDR2 SNEGSKA (reference sequence). CDR3 length: 15 amino acids.

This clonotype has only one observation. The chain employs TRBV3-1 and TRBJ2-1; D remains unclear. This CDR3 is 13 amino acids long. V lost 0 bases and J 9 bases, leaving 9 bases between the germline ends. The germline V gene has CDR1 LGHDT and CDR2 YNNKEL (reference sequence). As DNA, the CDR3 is TGTGCCAGCAGCCAAGATCAGAGGTCTGAGCAGTTCTTC. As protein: CASSQDQRSEQFF.

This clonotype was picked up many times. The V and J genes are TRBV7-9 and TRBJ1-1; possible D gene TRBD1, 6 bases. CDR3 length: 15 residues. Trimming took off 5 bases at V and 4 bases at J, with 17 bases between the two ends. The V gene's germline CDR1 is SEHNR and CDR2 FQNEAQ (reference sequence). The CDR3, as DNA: TGTGCCAGCAGCGCGACGACAGGATTGGGCACTGAAGCTTTCTTT. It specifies CASSATTGLGTEAFF.

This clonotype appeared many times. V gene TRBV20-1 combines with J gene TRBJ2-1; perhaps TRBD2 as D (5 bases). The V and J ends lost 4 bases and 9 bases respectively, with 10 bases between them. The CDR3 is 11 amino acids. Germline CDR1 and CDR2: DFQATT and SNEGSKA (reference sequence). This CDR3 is CSATRVGEQFF. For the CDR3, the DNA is TGCAGTGCTACGAGGGTTGGTGAGCAGTTCTTC.

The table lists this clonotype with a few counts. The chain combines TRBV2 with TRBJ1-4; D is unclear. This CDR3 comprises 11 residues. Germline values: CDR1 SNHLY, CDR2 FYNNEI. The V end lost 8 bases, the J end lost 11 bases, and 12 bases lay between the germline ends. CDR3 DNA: TGTGCCAGCTCAGAGACCTGGAAACTGTTTTTT. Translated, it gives CASSETWKLFF.

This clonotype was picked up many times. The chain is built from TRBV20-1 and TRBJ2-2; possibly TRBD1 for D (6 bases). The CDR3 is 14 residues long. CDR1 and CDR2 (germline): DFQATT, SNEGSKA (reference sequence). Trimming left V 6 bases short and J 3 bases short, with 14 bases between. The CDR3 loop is CSALGGVHTGELFF. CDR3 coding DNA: TGCAGTGCCTTAGGGGGAGTTCACACCGGGGAGCTGTTTTTT.

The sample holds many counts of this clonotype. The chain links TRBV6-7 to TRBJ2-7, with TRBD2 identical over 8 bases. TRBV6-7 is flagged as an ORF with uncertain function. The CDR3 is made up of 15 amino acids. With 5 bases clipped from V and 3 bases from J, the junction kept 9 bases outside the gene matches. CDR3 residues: CASSESGSELYEQYF. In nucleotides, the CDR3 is TGTGCCAGCAGTGAAAGCGGGAGTGAACTCTACGAGCAGTACTTC.

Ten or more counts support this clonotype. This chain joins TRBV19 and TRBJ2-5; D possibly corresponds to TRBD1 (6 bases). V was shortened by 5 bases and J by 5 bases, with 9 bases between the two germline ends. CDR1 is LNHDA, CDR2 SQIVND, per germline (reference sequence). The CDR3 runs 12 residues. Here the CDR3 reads CASSQGWETQYF. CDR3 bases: TGTGCCAGTAGTCAGGGGTGGGAGACCCAGTACTTC.

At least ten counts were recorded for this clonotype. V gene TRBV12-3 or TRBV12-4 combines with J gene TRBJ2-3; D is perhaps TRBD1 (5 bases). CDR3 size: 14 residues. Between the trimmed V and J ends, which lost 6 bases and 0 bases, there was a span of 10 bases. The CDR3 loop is CASRAGISTDTQYF. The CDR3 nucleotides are TGTGCCAGCAGAGCAGGGATTAGCACAGATACGCAGTATTTT.

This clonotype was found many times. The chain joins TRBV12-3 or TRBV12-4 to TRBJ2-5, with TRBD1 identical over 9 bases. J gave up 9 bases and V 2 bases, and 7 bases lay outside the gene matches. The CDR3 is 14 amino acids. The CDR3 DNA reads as TGTGCCAGCAGTTTACCGGGACAGGGTTCGGCCCAGTACTTC. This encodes CASSLPGQGSAQYF.

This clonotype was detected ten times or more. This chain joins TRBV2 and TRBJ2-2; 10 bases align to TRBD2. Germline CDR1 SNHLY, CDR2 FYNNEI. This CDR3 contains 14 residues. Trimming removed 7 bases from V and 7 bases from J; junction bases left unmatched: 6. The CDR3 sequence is CASKREGLGGELFF. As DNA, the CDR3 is TGTGCCAGCAAGCGGGAGGGCCTCGGCGGGGAGCTGTTTTTT.

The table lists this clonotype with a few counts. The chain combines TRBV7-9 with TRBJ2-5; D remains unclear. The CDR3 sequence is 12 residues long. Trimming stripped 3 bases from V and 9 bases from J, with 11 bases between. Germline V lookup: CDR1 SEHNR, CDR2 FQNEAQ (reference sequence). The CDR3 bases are TGTGCCAGCAGCTTCCGCCGTCAAGCCCAGTACTTC. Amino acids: CASSFRRQAQYF. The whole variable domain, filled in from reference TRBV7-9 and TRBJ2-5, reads DTGVSQNPRHKITKRGQNVTFRCDPISEHNRLYWYRQTLGQGPEFLTYFQNEAQLEKSRLLSDRFSAERPKGSFSTLEIQRTEQGDSAMYLCASSFRRQAQYFGPGTRLLVL.

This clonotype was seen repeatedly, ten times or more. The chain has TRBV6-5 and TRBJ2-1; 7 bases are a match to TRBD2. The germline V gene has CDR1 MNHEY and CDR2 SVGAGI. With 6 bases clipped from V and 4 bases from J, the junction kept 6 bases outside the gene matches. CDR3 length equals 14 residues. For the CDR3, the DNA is TGTGCCAGCAGCCCTAGCGGTCTATACAATGAGCAGTTCTTC. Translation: CASSPSGLYNEQFF.

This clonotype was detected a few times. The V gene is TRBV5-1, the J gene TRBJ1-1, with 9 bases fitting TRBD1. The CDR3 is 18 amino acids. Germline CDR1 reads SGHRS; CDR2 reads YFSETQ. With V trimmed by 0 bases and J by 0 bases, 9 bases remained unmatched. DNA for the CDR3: TGCGCCAGCAGCTTGGAGCCAAGGACAGGGGTTTTGAACACTGAAGCTTTCTTT. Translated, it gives CASSLEPRTGVLNTEAFF. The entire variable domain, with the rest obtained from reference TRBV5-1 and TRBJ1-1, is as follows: KAGVTQTPRYLIKTRGQQVTLSCSPISGHRSVSWYQQTPGQGLQFLFEYFSETQRNKGNFPGRFSGRQFSNSRSEMNVSTLELGDSALYLCASSLEPRTGVLNTEAFFGQGTRLTVV.